The source of this T cell receptor beta chain is a study of cytomegalovirus exposure and HLA in healthy donors. Study-level information: An early data release held some 89 million unique TCRs from HLA-typed donors.

A multiplex PCR was run with 60 Vbeta primers and 13 Jbeta primers. Libraries were prepared by immunoSEQ multiplex PCR; TCRdb keeps only in-frame clonotypes and omits some of them. This sample has some 150,000 clones; 78% occur once, and the top ten carry roughly 3%. This CDR3 has 16 amino acids. V dropped 3 bases and J dropped 3; count of bases not matched to a gene: 8. CDR1 is SGHVS, CDR2 FNYEAQ, per germline. This clone was observed a single time. No antigen is known for it. Study-level results: Most observed TCR sequences were rare, whereas some public TCRs were detected in many donors.

The chain links TRBV7-6 to TRBJ1-3; TRBD1 matches at 7 bases. The clonotype originates from a male donor in good health and CMV-seronegative. The material sequenced was PBMCs. The CDR3 spells CASSFTTGVVGNTIYF. CDR3 DNA: TGTGCCAGCAGCTTCACTACAGGGGTGGTTGGAAACACCATATATTTT.